Listed below are T cell receptor beta chains from one sample, sequenced in a study of T-cell reconstitution after alpha-beta-depleted transplantation in children. MiXCR was run by TCRdb on the PCR reads, yielding one entry per CDR3 protein. The sample carries 300,000 or so distinct CDR3 sequences, over 20% recorded once. The sequencing used PBMCs, mostly from graft donor cells, collected 180 days after TCRalphabeta/CD19-depleted stem cell transplant. The receptors here all came from a male patient under 18 who had a stem cell transplant for acute lymphoblastic leukemia, so the T cells may come from the graft donor. Both conserved end residues are part of each CDR3. D genes are given only for firm matches. Clone size is stated in some rows and not others, as once, few, many or a class when expanded.

J gene | D gene | clone size | V gene | CDR3 protein | CDR3 DNA
TRBJ2-3 | TRBD2 | - | TRBV5-1 | CASSQTPTSGRADTQYF | TGCGCCAGCAGCCAGACCCCGACTAGCGGGAGGGCAGATACGCAGTATTTT
TRBJ2-3 | - | - | TRBV18 | CASSEQGEDTQYF | TGTGCCAGCTCAGAACAGGGCGAAGATACGCAGTATTTT
TRBJ2-5 | - | - | TRBV21-1 | CASSFRGAQYF | TGTGCCAGCAGCTTTCGCGGGGCCCAGTACTTC
TRBJ1-6 | - | few | TRBV10-3 | CAIAPTLLTDNSPLHF | TGTGCCATCGCGCCGACCCTCTTAACCGATAATTCACCCCTCCACTTT
TRBJ2-1 | - | - | TRBV18 | CASSNAGAQFF | TGTGCCAGCTCAAACGCAGGGGCGCAGTTCTTC
TRBJ2-1 | TRBD2 | - | TRBV6-1 | CASTGLAGTLLNEQFF | TGTGCCAGCACCGGACTAGCGGGGACCTTATTGAATGAGCAGTTCTTC
TRBJ2-2 | - | - | TRBV24-1 | CATTRSNTGELFF | TGTGCCACCACACGGTCGAACACCGGGGAGCTGTTTTTT
TRBJ2-1 | - | - | TRBV19 | CASRRTDNNEQFF | TGTGCCAGTAGACGGACAGATAACAATGAGCAGTTCTTC
TRBJ2-5 | - | - | TRBV5-1 | CASSLSVQAQETQYF | TGCGCCAGCAGCCTGTCAGTTCAAGCCCAAGAGACCCAGTACTTC
TRBJ2-1 | TRBD2 | - | TRBV20-1 | CSARPREVNEQFF | TGCAGTGCTAGACCCCGGGAGGTCAATGAGCAGTTCTTC
TRBJ2-7 | TRBD2 | - | TRBV12-3/TRBV12-4 | CASRGLAGDQQYF | TGTGCCAGCAGAGGACTAGCGGGAGATCAGCAGTACTTC
TRBJ1-2 | - | few | TRBV4-1 | CASSRAGTEFYGYTF | TGCGCCAGCAGCCGAGCCGGGACGGAATTCTATGGCTACACCTTC
TRBJ2-1 | - | once | TRBV10-3 | CAISARDEQFF | TGTGCCATCAGTGCTAGGGATGAGCAGTTCTTC
TRBJ2-7 | - | - | TRBV6-5 | CASSYGHGWVYEQYF | TGTGCCAGCAGTTACGGACACGGCTGGGTCTACGAGCAGTACTTC
TRBJ1-2 | - | few | TRBV20-1 | CSAKGGGYGYTF | TGCAGTGCAAAGGGGGGTGGCTATGGCTACACCTTC
TRBJ2-7 | TRBD2 | - | TRBV7-9 | CASSLSGNEQYF | TGTGCCAGCAGCTTGAGCGGGAACGAGCAGTACTTC
TRBJ2-2 | TRBD2 | few | TRBV2 | CASRTTLAGTYTGELFF | TGTGCCAGCAGGACTACTCTAGCGGGAACCTACACCGGGGAGCTGTTTTTT
TRBJ2-5 | - | few | TRBV20-1 | CSAGRTQYF | TGCAGTGCTGGGCGGACCCAGTACTTC
TRBJ2-5 | - | few | TRBV18 | CASSSGLAGGQETQYF | TGTGCCAGCTCATCCGGACTAGCAGGGGGTCAAGAGACCCAGTACTTC
TRBJ2-3 | - | - | TRBV7-9 | CASSLVSRDIEYF | TGTGCCAGCAGCTTAGTTTCGCGGGACATTGAGTATTTT
TRBJ1-1 | - | - | TRBV13 | CASSLAYRGRGAFF | TGTGCCAGCAGCTTAGCGTACCGGGGTCGTGGAGCTTTCTTT
TRBJ2-7 | - | few | TRBV2 | CASSVFGQSYTYEQYF | TGTGCCAGCAGTGTGTTTGGTCAGAGTTATACCTACGAGCAGTACTTC
TRBJ2-2 | - | few | TRBV5-1 | CASSLDSAGELFF | TGCGCCAGCAGCTTGGACTCCGCCGGGGAGCTGTTTTTT
TRBJ2-7 | - | few | TRBV27 | CASSPYRGGEQYF | TGTGCCAGCAGCCCCTACAGGGGAGGGGAGCAGTACTTC
TRBJ2-4 | - | - | TRBV24-1 | CATSDGSGIQYF | TGTGCCACCAGTGACGGGTCCGGCATTCAGTACTTC
TRBJ2-3 | TRBD1 | few | TRBV19 | CASQQGFTDTQYF | TGTGCCAGCCAACAGGGGTTCACAGATACGCAGTATTTT
TRBJ1-2 | - | - | TRBV29-1 | CSVESQALPTNYGYTF | TGCAGCGTTGAGAGCCAGGCTCTACCTACTAACTATGGCTACACCTTC